Listed below are T cell receptor beta chains from one sample, sequenced in a study of read filtering for tumor transcriptome and immune sequencing. TCRdb analysed the reads with MiXCR anew, one entry per CDR3 protein. Here the sample spans about 39,000 distinct CDR3 sequences, roughly an eighth being singletons. Material for sequencing was a population of CD138-negative cells sorted from bone marrow. All receptors come from a donor aged 40 or over with multiple myeloma. Both conserved end residues are part of each CDR3. D genes are given only for firm matches. The size entry is marked missing in some rows and otherwise reads once, few, many or a size class.

V,D,size,J,DNA,CDR3
TRBV6-6,-,-,TRBJ2-1,TGTGCCAGCAAGAATTCCGGGGGCAAGAATGAGCAGTTCTTC,CASKNSGGKNEQFF
TRBV28,TRBD1,-,TRBJ1-3,TGTGCCAGCAGTTTCGACAGGGGAGCAGGAAACACCATATATTTT,CASSFDRGAGNTIYF
TRBV20-1,-,many,TRBJ2-2,TGCAGTGCTCCCAGAGGGATCGGGTCCGGGGAGCTGTTTTTT,CSAPRGIGSGELFF
TRBV29-1,-,many,TRBJ2-5,TGCAGCGTTGGGGGGTACCAAGAGACCCAGTACTTC,CSVGGYQETQYF
TRBV4-2,-,many,TRBJ2-7,TGTGCCAGCAGCCTCCAGTCTGACACCATTAACTACGAGCAGTACTTC,CASSLQSDTINYEQYF
TRBV10-3,-,-,TRBJ1-1,TGTGCCATCAGTGAAATTGCCGGGGGGGGACGGAGCACTGAAGCTTTCTTT,CAISEIAGGGRSTEAFF
TRBV20-1,-,many,TRBJ1-1,TGCAGTGCTCGTGTGGGGCGGTACACTGAAGCTTTCTTT,CSARVGRYTEAFF
TRBV12-3/TRBV12-4,-,many,TRBJ1-5,TGTGCCAGCAGTCCGGGACCGACCTACCATCAGCCCCAGCATTTT,CASSPGPTYHQPQHF
TRBV5-1,-,many,TRBJ2-5,TGCGCCAGCAGCTCCGGGGGTACCCAAGAGACCCAGTACTTC,CASSSGGTQETQYF
TRBV20-1,TRBD1,few,TRBJ2-1,TGCAGTGCTAGAGGAACCGGACAGGGAAAGGGGCAGTTCTTC,CSARGTGQGKGQFF
TRBV29-1,TRBD2,many,TRBJ2-2,TGCAGCGTTGAAGATCTAGCGGTTAGGAACACCGGGGAGCTGTTTTTT,CSVEDLAVRNTGELFF
TRBV5-1,-,many,TRBJ1-2,TGCGCCAGCAGCTTGGGGAGGGTTTCGGGCCTAGGATATGGCTACACCTTC,CASSLGRVSGLGYGYTF
TRBV20-1,-,many,TRBJ2-3,TGCAGTGCTAGGTCCCCCCGTCAATCCACAGATACGCAGTATTTT,CSARSPRQSTDTQYF
TRBV27,-,few,TRBJ2-5,TGTGCCAGCAGTCCCGGGAACCAAGAGACCCAGTACTTC,CASSPGNQETQYF
TRBV5-4,-,many,TRBJ2-2,TGTGCCAGCAGCGTTGACATGGACACCGGGGAGCTGTTTTTT,CASSVDMDTGELFF
TRBV15,-,many,TRBJ1-1,TGTGCCACCAGCAGAGGCAGGGGAGGACGGCCTCACACTGAAGCTTTCTTT,CATSRGRGGRPHTEAFF
TRBV28,-,many,TRBJ2-5,TGTGCCAGCAGTCGGAGTTGGGTCCAAGAGACCCAGTACTTC,CASSRSWVQETQYF
TRBV7-9,-,few,TRBJ1-5,TGTGCCAGCAGCTCGGGCCTTATTGGGCCCCAGCATTTT,CASSSGLIGPQHF
TRBV11-2,TRBD1,many,TRBJ1-2,TGTGCCAGCAGCCCTTCGACAGGGCTCTATGGCTACACCTTC,CASSPSTGLYGYTF
TRBV15,TRBD1,once,TRBJ2-5,TGTGCCACCAGCTGGGGACAGCAAGAGACCCAGTACTTC,CATSWGQQETQYF
TRBV29-1,-,many,TRBJ1-1,TGCAGCGTTGCAGAGGACATGAACACTGAAGCTTTCTTT,CSVAEDMNTEAFF
TRBV28,TRBD2,many,TRBJ2-7,TGTGCCCTGGCTAGACTAGCAGGCCACGAGCAGTACTTC,CALARLAGHEQYF
TRBV12-3/TRBV12-4,TRBD1,many,TRBJ2-7,TGTGCCAGCAAGGGACAGGGTTTTTACGAGCAGTACTTC,CASKGQGFYEQYF
TRBV19,-,once,TRBJ1-1,TGTGCCAGTATTGAGTCGGGGAGAGGTGGCTCGAACACTGAAGCTTTCTTT,CASIESGRGGSNTEAFF
TRBV11-2,TRBD2,many,TRBJ2-1,TGTGCCAGCAGCTTAATGCGGGGGGGCTCCTACAATGAGCAGTTCTTC,CASSLMRGGSYNEQFF
TRBV5-1,-,many,TRBJ2-1,TGCGCCAGCAGCTTGCCCCGCACCGGGAAAGACAATGAGCAGTTCTTC,CASSLPRTGKDNEQFF
TRBV9,-,many,TRBJ1-5,TGTGCCAGCAGCGTAGATATCGGTCAGCCCCAGCATTTT,CASSVDIGQPQHF
TRBV5-1,TRBD2,many,TRBJ2-4,TGCGCCAGCAGCTCGGGGACTAGCGGGGGGGCCGGAAACATTCAGTACTTC,CASSSGTSGGAGNIQYF
TRBV6-2/TRBV6-3,-,few,TRBJ2-1,TGTGCCAGCAGTTACTTTCGTGAGGGGGGCAATGAGCAGTTCTTC,CASSYFREGGNEQFF
TRBV29-1,-,many,TRBJ1-2,TGCAGCGTTTTTGGGAGGAGGACTCTGCCCCACGGCTACACCTTC,CSVFGRRTLPHGYTF
TRBV4-1,-,many,TRBJ1-2,TGCGCCAGCGGCCAGTCAGCCGGCTATGGCTACACCTTC,CASGQSAGYGYTF
TRBV28,-,many,TRBJ1-1,TGTGCCAGCAGCATCACGGGAGGACCGACTGAAGCTTTCTTT,CASSITGGPTEAFF
TRBV29-1,TRBD1,medium-sized,TRBJ1-1,TGCAGCGTTTCCGGGACAGTGAACACTGAAGCTTTCTTT,CSVSGTVNTEAFF
TRBV6-5,-,few,TRBJ1-1,TGTGCCAGCAGTTACTCGAGCCAGGGGACTGAAGCTTTCTTT,CASSYSSQGTEAFF
TRBV29-1,-,many,TRBJ2-5,TGCAGCGTCAAGCAGGGACCCGAGACCCAGTACTTC,CSVKQGPETQYF
TRBV12-3/TRBV12-4,-,many,TRBJ2-5,TGTGCCAGCAGTCTCTCTTTTACCCAAGAGACCCAGTACTTC,CASSLSFTQETQYF
TRBV4-1,TRBD2,few,TRBJ2-3,TGCGCCAGCAGCCAAACAGCGGGAATGGTAACAGATACGCAGTATTTT,CASSQTAGMVTDTQYF
TRBV11-2,-,many,TRBJ2-5,TGTGCCAGCAGCTTAGATGGCTCGCCAGAAGAGACCCAGTACTTC,CASSLDGSPEETQYF
TRBV12-5,-,many,TRBJ1-5,TGTGCTAGTGGTTTGGTATCGCGGGGCTTCTATCAGCCCCAGCATTTT,CASGLVSRGFYQPQHF
TRBV24-1,-,many,TRBJ2-3,TGTGCCACCAGTGATTTCACGGGGCGGGGCACAGATACGCAGTATTTT,CATSDFTGRGTDTQYF
TRBV29-1,-,-,TRBJ1-1,TGCAGCGTTGCGTTCGGAGGGAACACTGAAGCTTTCTTT,CSVAFGGNTEAFF
TRBV9,TRBD1,few,TRBJ2-1,TGTGCCAGCAGCCCCCGGACAGGTCCTTACAATGAGCAGTTCTTC,CASSPRTGPYNEQFF
TRBV28,-,few,TRBJ1-1,TGTGCCAGCAGTTTCGACAGGCTTCTTGAAGCTTTCTTT,CASSFDRLLEAFF
TRBV6-2/TRBV6-3,TRBD2,many,TRBJ2-7,TGTGCCAGCATTCTAGCGGGGGGCCCTTCCAAGCAGTACTTC,CASILAGGPSKQYF
TRBV5-1,-,many,TRBJ2-2,TGCGCCAGCAGCTTGAAAGCTAGCGAAGGTTTCGTTAACACCGGGGAGCTGTTTTTT,CASSLKASEGFVNTGELFF
TRBV28,TRBD1,many,TRBJ1-2,TGTGCCAGCAGGTTTATGCGGGACAGAGCTAGTACCTACACCTTC,CASRFMRDRASTYTF
TRBV12-3/TRBV12-4,TRBD2,many,TRBJ2-7,TGTGCCAGCAGTTTTGGGCTAGCGGGAATCTACGAGCAGTACTTC,CASSFGLAGIYEQYF
TRBV5-1,TRBD1,-,TRBJ1-1,TGCGCCAGCAGCCCCCAGACAGGGAACACTGAAACTTTCTTT,CASSPQTGNTETFF
TRBV20-1,TRBD1,few,TRBJ2-5,TGCAGTGCCACCGGGACAGGGGGCTGGGGTTTTCTGGAGACCCAGTACTTC,CSATGTGGWGFLETQYF
TRBV6-1,TRBD2,many,TRBJ2-3,TGTGCCAGCCGACTAGCGGGAGGGGTAGATACGCAGTATTTT,CASRLAGGVDTQYF
TRBV2,-,many,TRBJ2-7,TGTGCCAGCAGTCATAACGCGGGTCGCGAGCAGTACTTC,CASSHNAGREQYF
TRBV4-2,-,-,TRBJ1-5,TGTGCCAGCAGCAAGGGTCGGACCGGGACTGATCAGCCCCAGCATTTT,CASSKGRTGTDQPQHF
TRBV7-9,-,-,TRBJ2-7,TGTGCCAGCAGCCCAAGCACGGGGTTGAGGGAGCAGTACTTC,CASSPSTGLREQYF
TRBV20-1,TRBD1,many,TRBJ2-5,TGCAGTGCTTTACAGGGGGCTGAGACCCAGTACTTC,CSALQGAETQYF
TRBV5-1,-,many,TRBJ1-1,TGCGCCAGCAGCTTGGCCGAGGTAGGGGGTGAAGCTTTCTTT,CASSLAEVGGEAFF
TRBV2,TRBD1,many,TRBJ1-1,TGTGCCAGCAGAGTTTACAGGGGGGATACTGAAGCTTTCTTT,CASRVYRGDTEAFF
TRBV7-3,-,many,TRBJ2-3,TGTGCCAGCAGCTTGGGGTATGGCAGAGATACGCAGTATTTT,CASSLGYGRDTQYF
TRBV28,-,many,TRBJ2-1,TGTGCCAGCAGTCCGGGATACAATGAGCAGTTCTTC,CASSPGYNEQFF
TRBV12-3/TRBV12-4,-,many,TRBJ2-4,TGTGCCAGCAGCTATATGCTTGCAGGGATGGCCAAAAACATTCAGTACTTC,CASSYMLAGMAKNIQYF
TRBV5-1,-,many,TRBJ2-5,TGCGCCAGCAGCTTCGGACAGACTCAAGAGACCCAGTACTTC,CASSFGQTQETQYF